Detailed here is one T cell receptor beta chain. The clone's antigen remains unknown. The input lacks base qualities; no much larger clone sits a single base away. Collaborating institutions collected whole blood in K2EDTA tubes following their own protocols. For TCRbeta analysis, collaborator samples were shipped as frozen whole blood, as isolated PBMCs, or as DNA extracted from either sample type. These data belong to a study of blood T cell repertoires in COVID-19 (TCRdb year 2020). For context, the study as a whole: Collaborator samples came from the United States, Italy and Spain and covered acute and convalescent phases of COVID-19. The material from the prospective study consisted of cDNA or gDNA derived from T cells, B-cell-depleted T cells, or PBMCs. Deeply sampled blood TCRbeta repertoires from subjects exposed to, actively infected with, or recovered from COVID-19 were included in the dataset. The repertoires were released in a freely available public database meant as a resource for research on the immune response to SARS-CoV-2. Samples were obtained from the ongoing ImmuneRACE study (first 160 participants) and from 1,254 subjects provided by 6 global collaborators. The sample metadata nearly always contained a de-identified subject ID, COVID-19 status, age in years and sex. Where HLA class I and class II types were available, the types were taken from metadata supplied by the sample provider, not from assay-based typing.

General findings and caveats noted by the study authors: How much clinical and demographic metadata was included differed by source and by participant, and the metadata was provided uncurated.

TCRbeta CDR3 regions were amplified from genomic DNA using the immunoSEQ Assay, a bias-controlled multiplex PCR. The study's processing was this. Within the assay, amplification of reference gene primers was used to estimate how many nucleated cells each sample contained. To quantify the absolute abundance of each unique TCRbeta CDR3 rearrangement, sequence reads were collapsed and filtered. For each sample, productive Simpson clonality was calculated as the square root of Simpson's diversity index over productive rearrangements. Imported from immuneACCESS, the table was reduced by TCRdb to in-frame sequences with V and J called. These copies leave out some clones; in studies compared against another copy, an unresolved V gene accounts for under half, and the cause of the remainder is not known. For V, J and clone size, that table is used; D and trimming come from the DNA. Within this sample are about 240,000 clones, with around 87% of them counted one time only. Of the sample, 5.5% to 7.5% falls within the top ten clones.

V ends up 4 bases short and J 8 bases short, with an unmatched junction base count of 8. From its cysteine to its phenylalanine, the CDR3 spans 14 amino acids. The kept DNA is CDR3 alone, 42 bases in frame from the first base. CDR1 and CDR2, looked up from the germline V gene, are SGDLS and YYNGEE. Sequenced input: peripheral blood. The sequence was collected from a woman in her 70s with active or convalescent COVID-19. Recombination connected TRBV9 to TRBJ1-2; 10 bases in between match TRBD1. This receptor carries the CDR3 CASSPRQGADGYTF. The nucleotides are TGTGCCAGCAGCCCGCGACAGGGGGCTGACGGCTACACCTTC. Reference TRBV9 and TRBJ1-2 genes cover what lies past the CDR3, so the full variable domain is DSGVTQTPKHLITATGQRVTLRCSPRSGDLSVYWYQQSLDQGLQFLIQYYNGEERAKGNILERFSAQQFPDLHSELNLSSLELGDSALYFCASSPRQGADGYTFGSGTRLTVV.